A selection of T cell receptor beta chains follows, all from one sample in a study of lung T cells in sarcoidosis with Löfgren's syndrome. From the reads, TCRdb called clonotypes with MiXCR, one entry per CDR3 protein. The sample holds 60,000 to 70,000 distinct CDR3 sequences; 21% are singletons and the top ten take about 2.5%. Sequenced sample: CD4+ T cells from PBMCs. Receptors were obtained from a human donor with sarcoidosis (Löfgren's syndrome or another form), or a control subject (not recorded which). Each CDR3 is given with its conserved first and last residue. The D gene is left open where the match is weak. Not every row has a clone size; where given, it reads once, few, many or a size class.

13,TRBJ2-1,many,TRBV20-1,TRBD2,CSATSGRGNEQFF,TGCAGTGCTACTAGCGGGAGGGGGAATGAGCAGTTCTTC
17,TRBJ2-1,few,TRBV7-3,TRBD2,CASSLERASGLYNEQFF,TGTGCCAGCAGCTTGGAGCGAGCTAGCGGACTATACAATGAGCAGTTCTTC
15,TRBJ1-6,many,TRBV4-2,TRBD1,CASSQAGTVNSPLHF,TGTGCCAGCAGCCAAGCCGGGACAGTTAATTCACCCCTCCACTTT
14,TRBJ1-5,few,TRBV3-1,TRBD1,CASSARGSNQPQHF,TGTGCCAGCAGCGCCAGGGGGAGCAATCAGCCCCAGCATTTT
12,TRBJ1-3,NA,TRBV7-2,TRBD1,CASSADRVTIYF,TGTGCCAGCAGCGCCGACAGGGTCACCATATATTTT
15,TRBJ1-5,once,TRBV6-1,NA,CAGSYDSYSNQPQHF,TGTGCCGGCAGTTATGACAGCTATAGCAATCAGCCCCAGCATTTT
18,TRBJ2-1,NA,TRBV7-9,TRBD2,CASSFLQLEASGHNEQFF,TGTGCCAGCAGCTTCCTACAGTTAGAGGCTAGCGGGCACAATGAGCAGTTCTTC
13,TRBJ2-1,many,TRBV2,NA,CASSKGTGNEQFF,TGTGCCAGCAGTAAGGGGACGGGGAATGAGCAGTTCTTC
14,TRBJ2-5,many,TRBV20-1,TRBD1,CSAERTGKGETQYF,TGCAGTGCTGAGAGGACAGGGAAAGGGGAGACCCAGTACTTC
12,TRBJ2-1,few,TRBV2,NA,CASRAGAWEQFF,TGTGCCAGCAGGGCGGGGGCATGGGAGCAGTTCTTC
14,TRBJ2-5,NA,TRBV5-4,NA,CASSLQVSQETQYF,TGTGCCAGCAGCTTGCAGGTTTCCCAAGAGACCCAGTACTTC
16,TRBJ1-6,many,TRBV15,NA,CATSRGGTAYNSPLHF,TGTGCCACCAGCAGAGGTGGGACGGCTTATAATTCACCCCTCCACTTT
15,TRBJ2-1,few,TRBV28,TRBD2,CASSRLAGNYNEQFF,TGTGCCAGCAGTCGACTAGCGGGAAACTACAATGAGCAGTTCTTC
15,TRBJ1-2,few,TRBV7-9,TRBD1,CASSFRDSPSGGYTF,TGTGCCAGCAGCTTTAGGGACAGCCCTAGCGGTGGCTACACCTTC
13,TRBJ1-1,few,TRBV29-1,NA,CSVEGLGVTEAFF,TGCAGCGTTGAAGGGTTAGGGGTAACTGAAGCTTTCTTT
14,TRBJ2-3,many,TRBV15,TRBD2,CATSLLAGTDTQYF,TGTGCCACCAGCTTACTAGCGGGCACAGATACGCAGTATTTT
15,TRBJ2-3,many,TRBV7-9,NA,CASSFNSFFTDTQYF,TGTGCCAGCAGCTTTAACAGTTTCTTCACAGATACGCAGTATTTT
14,TRBJ2-1,NA,TRBV11-2,NA,CASSLQASSFEQFF,TGTGCCAGCAGCTTACAGGCTAGTTCCTTTGAGCAGTTCTTC
16,TRBJ1-1,NA,TRBV27,NA,CASSFQPGRTSTEAFF,TGTGCCAGCAGTTTCCAACCGGGACGGACTAGCACTGAGGCTTTCTTT
14,TRBJ2-7,many,TRBV7-2,TRBD2,CASSLTSGMGEQYF,TGTGCCAGCAGCTTAACTAGCGGGATGGGCGAGCAGTACTTC
16,TRBJ2-1,many,TRBV27,TRBD1,CASSPLGQALYNEQFF,TGTGCCAGCAGTCCCCTAGGACAGGCCCTCTACAATGAGCAGTTCTTC
18,TRBJ2-3,NA,TRBV20-1,TRBD2,CSARRRLAGVKGTDTQYF,TGCAGTGCTAGGCGGAGACTAGCGGGAGTAAAGGGCACAGATACGCAGTATTTT
13,TRBJ2-5,few,TRBV5-1,NA,CASSLPGQETQYF,TGCGCCAGCAGCTTGCCCGGACAAGAGACCCAGTACTTC
13,TRBJ1-1,NA,TRBV5-5,NA,CASSFTGYTEAFF,TGTGCCAGCAGCTTTACAGGGTACACTGAAGCTTTCTTT
14,TRBJ1-5,NA,TRBV19,NA,CASNVDRTGQPQHF,TGTGCCAGTAATGTGGACCGAACAGGGCAGCCCCAGCATTTT
13,TRBJ1-1,many,TRBV7-2,NA,CASSLVRGNEAFF,TGTGCCAGCAGCTTAGTCAGGGGTAATGAAGCTTTCTTT
13,TRBJ2-2,NA,TRBV5-1,NA,CASSLVVGGELFF,TGCGCCAGCAGCTTGGTTGTTGGCGGGGAGCTGTTTTTT
15,TRBJ1-1,few,TRBV11-2,NA,CASSLQAQGNAEAFF,TGTGCCAGCAGCCTGCAGGCGCAGGGGAATGCTGAAGCTTTCTTT
14,TRBJ2-7,NA,TRBV10-1,NA,CATNSKNRSYEQYF,TGCGCCACCAACTCCAAAAACAGAAGCTACGAGCAGTACTTC
14,TRBJ2-2,NA,TRBV6-4,NA,CASSQSVLHGELFF,TGTGCCAGCAGCCAGTCGGTCCTCCACGGGGAGCTGTTTTTT
12,TRBJ1-5,many,TRBV20-1,NA,CSARDPKGHQHF,TGCAGTGCTAGAGACCCGAAGGGACATCAGCATTTT
14,TRBJ2-2,many,TRBV27,NA,CASSFAQVTGELFF,TGTGCCAGCAGTTTCGCTCAGGTCACCGGGGAGCTGTTTTTT
13,TRBJ1-1,NA,TRBV13,NA,CASSLGQGSEAFF,TGTGCCAGCAGCTTAGGGCAGGGGAGTGAAGCTTTCTTT
15,TRBJ1-3,many,TRBV28,TRBD1,CASSSYRGPGNTIYF,TGTGCCAGCAGTTCCTACAGGGGCCCTGGAAACACCATATATTTT
14,TRBJ2-3,medium-sized,TRBV6-1,NA,CATKLSGGDDTQYF,TGTGCCACGAAGCTGTCCGGGGGAGACGATACGCAGTATTTT
15,TRBJ1-2,many,TRBV5-1,NA,CASSRPEAGEGGYTF,TGCGCCAGCAGCCGCCCGGAGGCAGGTGAAGGAGGCTACACCTTC
15,TRBJ1-4,NA,TRBV5-6,NA,CASSLAPGPGEKLFF,TGTGCCAGCAGCTTGGCCCCGGGTCCCGGCGAAAAACTGTTTTTT
15,TRBJ1-5,NA,TRBV12-3/TRBV12-4,TRBD1,CASSGQGNSNWPQHF,TGTGCCAGCAGTGGACAGGGGAATAGCAATTGGCCCCAGCATTTT
12,TRBJ1-1,NA,TRBV3-1,NA,CASSQRNTEAFF,TGTGCCAGCAGCCAGAGGAACACTGAAGCTTTCTTT
15,TRBJ2-1,many,TRBV6-1,TRBD2,CASSSFRDYALEQFF,TGTGCCAGCAGTTCCTTTCGGGACTACGCTCTTGAGCAGTTCTTC
11,TRBJ2-1,NA,TRBV2,NA,CASTVSDEQFF,TGTGCCAGCACTGTTTCGGATGAGCAGTTCTTC
15,TRBJ2-3,few,TRBV2,TRBD1,CASSVGTGATDTQYF,TGTGCCAGCAGTGTCGGGACAGGGGCCACAGATACGCAGTATTTT
14,TRBJ1-5,NA,TRBV5-8,NA,CASSPDRSNQPQHF,TGTGCCAGCAGTCCAGACCGAAGCAATCAGCCCCAGCATTTT
16,TRBJ2-5,many,TRBV20-1,NA,CSALPGLGRAQGTQYF,TGCAGTGCGTTGCCGGGACTTGGCCGCGCCCAGGGGACCCAGTACTTC
14,TRBJ2-7,few,TRBV28,TRBD2,CASGYTSGSYEQYF,TGTGCCAGCGGTTACACTAGCGGGAGTTACGAGCAGTACTTC
11,TRBJ2-4,medium-sized,TRBV6-6,NA,CASSYLGLEYF,TGTGCCAGCAGTTACTTGGGATTAGAGTACTTC